This entry describes one TCR beta chain. The sample is drawn from a study of blood T cell repertoires in COVID-19. CDR3 size: 15 residues. V was pared by 4 bases and J by 0 bases, with 6 bases of the junction left unmatched. Looked up from germline, CDR1 is SGHTA and CDR2 is FQGNSA. Assay used: immunoSEQ multiplex PCR; TCRdb lists only in-frame clones, some missing. The sample comprises 350,000 to 450,000 clones, about 90% of which are singletons, and about 2.1% rests with the top ten. This TCR was recovered from a woman in her sixties or seventies with COVID-19, enrolled during active disease. The chain carries TRBV7-2 and TRBJ2-7; 7 bases map to TRBD1. Sequencing was performed on peripheral blood. CDR3 nucleotide sequence: TGTGCCAGCAGCTCCCATGACAGGGTCTCCTACGAGCAGTACTTC. Its translation: CASSSHDRVSYEQYF.